A selection of T cell receptor beta chains follows, all from one sample in a study of T cells after yellow fever vaccination. Each CDR3 protein is one row after TCRdb ran MiXCR on the 5' RACE reads. Here the sample spans 300,000 to 400,000 distinct CDR3 sequences, 8.7% being singletons. Sequenced material: PBMCs, taken on the day of the first yellow fever vaccination. The receptors shown here come from a man between 18 and 35 years old who received the YFV17D yellow fever vaccine. Each CDR3 is given with its conserved first and last residue. Fields, in order: clone size, D gene, J gene, V gene, CDR3 protein, CDR3 DNA. A D gene is named only where the DNA matches it firmly. For some rows the clone size is stated as once, few or many, or as a class when expanded; others skip it.

clone size: many; D gene: TRBD1; J gene: TRBJ2-7; V gene: TRBV7-2; CDR3 protein: CASSWSGTGSYEQYF; CDR3 DNA: TGTGCCAGCAGCTGGTCCGGGACAGGGTCATACGAGCAGTACTTC
clone size: few; D gene: NA; J gene: TRBJ1-5; V gene: TRBV7-2; CDR3 protein: CASSSGSQPQHF; CDR3 DNA: TGTGCCAGCAGCTCCGGCAGTCAGCCCCAGCATTTT
clone size: few; D gene: NA; J gene: TRBJ2-6; V gene: TRBV25-1; CDR3 protein: CASSTVSEANVLTF; CDR3 DNA: TGTGCCAGCAGCACGGTATCTGAGGCCAACGTCCTGACTTTC
clone size: few; D gene: TRBD2; J gene: TRBJ2-1; V gene: TRBV12-3/TRBV12-4; CDR3 protein: CASSFGGIISGGPEQFF; CDR3 DNA: TGTGCCAGCAGTTTTGGGGGAATAATTAGCGGGGGGCCCGAGCAGTTCTTC
clone size: NA; D gene: NA; J gene: TRBJ2-5; V gene: TRBV4-1; CDR3 protein: CASSQGASGTLRETQYF; CDR3 DNA: TGCGCCAGCAGCCAAGGGGCCTCGGGCACCCTAAGGGAGACCCAGTACTTC
clone size: many; D gene: TRBD2; J gene: TRBJ2-1; V gene: TRBV5-5; CDR3 protein: CASSQLAGSYNEQFF; CDR3 DNA: TGTGCCAGCAGCCAACTAGCGGGGTCGTACAATGAGCAGTTCTTC
clone size: NA; D gene: NA; J gene: TRBJ1-5; V gene: TRBV2; CDR3 protein: CASSAGQRRGNQPQHF; CDR3 DNA: TGTGCCAGCAGTGCGGGACAAAGGCGGGGAAATCAGCCCCAGCATTTT
clone size: many; D gene: TRBD1; J gene: TRBJ1-1; V gene: TRBV20-1; CDR3 protein: CSARDRKAFF; CDR3 DNA: TGCAGTGCAAGGGACAGGAAAGCTTTCTTT
clone size: many; D gene: NA; J gene: TRBJ1-1; V gene: TRBV5-6; CDR3 protein: CASSSLTEAFF; CDR3 DNA: TGTGCCAGCAGCTCGCTCACTGAAGCTTTCTTT
clone size: NA; D gene: NA; J gene: TRBJ2-3; V gene: TRBV4-3; CDR3 protein: CASSQAGDSTDTQYF; CDR3 DNA: TGCGCCAGCAGCCAAGCGGGGGATAGCACAGATACGCAGTATTTT
clone size: many; D gene: TRBD1; J gene: TRBJ1-2; V gene: TRBV4-1; CDR3 protein: CASSPNRGSSGYTF; CDR3 DNA: TGCGCCAGCAGCCCGAACAGGGGATCGAGTGGCTACACCTTC